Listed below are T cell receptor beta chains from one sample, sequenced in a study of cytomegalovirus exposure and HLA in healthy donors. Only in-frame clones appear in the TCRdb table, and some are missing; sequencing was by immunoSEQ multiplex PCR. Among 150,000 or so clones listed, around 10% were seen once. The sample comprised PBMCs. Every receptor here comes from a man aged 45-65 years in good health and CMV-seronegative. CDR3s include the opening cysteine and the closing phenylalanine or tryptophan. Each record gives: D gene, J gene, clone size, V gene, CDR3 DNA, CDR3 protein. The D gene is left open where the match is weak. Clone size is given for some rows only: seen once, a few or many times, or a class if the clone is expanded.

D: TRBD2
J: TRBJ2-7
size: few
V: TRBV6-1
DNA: TGTGCCAGCAGTGATTTGTTAGGTAGGACTAGCCAATTCTACGAGCAGTACTTC
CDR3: CASSDLLGRTSQFYEQYF

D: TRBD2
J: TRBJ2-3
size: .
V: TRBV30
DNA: TGTGCCTGGAGTGTAAGGGGGGGACTAGCGGAGACAGATACGCAGTATTTT
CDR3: CAWSVRGGLAETDTQYF

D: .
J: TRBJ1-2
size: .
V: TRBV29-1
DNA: TGCAGCGTTGGGGTGGGGCAGGGGAACTATGGCTACACCTTC
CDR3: CSVGVGQGNYGYTF

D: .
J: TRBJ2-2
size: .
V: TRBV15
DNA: TGTGCCACCAGCAGAGACCCGATCACAACGAACACCGGGGAGCTGTTTTTT
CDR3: CATSRDPITTNTGELFF

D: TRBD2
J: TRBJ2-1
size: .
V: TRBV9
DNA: TGTGCCAGCAGCGTTAAGACTAGCGGGAACAATGAGCAGTTCTTC
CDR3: CASSVKTSGNNEQFF

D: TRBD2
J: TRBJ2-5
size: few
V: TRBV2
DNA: TGTGCCAGCACCCGGGGGAGCGGGAGGGCCAGGGAGACCCAGTACTTC
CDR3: CASTRGSGRARETQYF

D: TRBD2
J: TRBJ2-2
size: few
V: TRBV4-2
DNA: TGTGCCAGCAGCCAAGGTGACGGGGGGGCCGGGGAGCTGTTTTTT
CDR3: CASSQGDGGAGELFF

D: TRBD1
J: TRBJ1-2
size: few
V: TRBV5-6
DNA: TGTGCCAGCAGCTTGTTGGCGACAGGGAGTAGCGGCTACACCTTC
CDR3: CASSLLATGSSGYTF

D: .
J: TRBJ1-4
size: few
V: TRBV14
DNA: TGTGCCAGCAGCCAAGTTCCATCTGAAAAACTGTTTTTT
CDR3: CASSQVPSEKLFF

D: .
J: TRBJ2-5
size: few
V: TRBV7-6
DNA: TGTGCCAGCAGCCAGCAAGAGACCCAGTACTTC
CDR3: CASSQQETQYF

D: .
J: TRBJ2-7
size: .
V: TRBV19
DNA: TGTGCCACCTCGAACAGAGCCTACGAGCAGTACTTC
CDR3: CATSNRAYEQYF

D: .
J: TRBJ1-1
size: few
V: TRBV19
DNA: TGTGCCAGTATCGCGGGCGGGGGCGCGGACACTGAAGCTTTCTTT
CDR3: CASIAGGGADTEAFF

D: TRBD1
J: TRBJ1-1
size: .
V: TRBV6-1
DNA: TGTGCCAGCGGGGCCGGGACAGTGAACACTGAAGCTTTCTTT
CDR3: CASGAGTVNTEAFF

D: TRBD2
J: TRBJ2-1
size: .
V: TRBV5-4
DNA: TGTGCCAGCAAAAAACTAGCGGGATATTGGGATGAGCAGTTCTTC
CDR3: CASKKLAGYWDEQFF

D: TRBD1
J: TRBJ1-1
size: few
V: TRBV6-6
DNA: TGTGCCAGCAGTCCACGACAGGGGGCGATTGCTGCTGAAGCTTTCTTT
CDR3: CASSPRQGAIAAEAFF

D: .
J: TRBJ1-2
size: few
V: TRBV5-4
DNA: TGTGCCAGCAGCTTGGGGGGGGTCCAGGGCTATGGCTACACCTTC
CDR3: CASSLGGVQGYGYTF